These T cell receptor beta chains were read from a single sample in a study of control samples from healthy donors and cancer patients. Repertoires were generated with immunoSEQ multiplex PCR, while TCRdb's copy carries only in-frame clones and drops some. The sample consists of around 78,000 clones, 94% of them appearing once. Material: blood. Receptors were obtained from a woman under 30 in good health. Both conserved end residues are part of each CDR3. A D gene is named only where the DNA matches it firmly. Size is stated for part of the rows, as once, few or many counts, or as a class when the clone is expanded.

cdr3_nt cdr3_aa cdr3_length v_call d_call j_call clone_size
TGTGCCAGCAGCTCCTCTAGCGGGTCCTACAATGAGCAGTTCTTC CASSSSSGSYNEQFF 15 TRBV7-6 TRBD2 TRBJ2-1 -
TGTGCCAGCAGCTTGTACGGACAAAGCTACGAGCAGTACTTC CASSLYGQSYEQYF 14 TRBV7-2 - TRBJ2-7 -
TGTGCCAGTAGTATCGACAGAGTCTCTGGAAACACCATATATTTT CASSIDRVSGNTIYF 15 TRBV19 - TRBJ1-3 -
TGCAGTGCTAGTGTCGTGGTGGATACGCAGTATTTT CSASVVVDTQYF 12 TRBV20-1 - TRBJ2-3 -
TGTGCCAGCCGCCGGCCAGGTGGAGAACCCATATATTTT CASRRPGGEPIYF 13 TRBV6-5 - TRBJ1-3 -
TGCGCCAGCAGCTTAGTAGAACAGGGTAATTCACCCCTCCACTTT CASSLVEQGNSPLHF 15 TRBV5-1 - TRBJ1-6 -
TGTGCCAGCAGTTTGGGGGGGCTAGGGGAAAAACTGTTTTTT CASSLGGLGEKLFF 14 TRBV28 - TRBJ1-4 -
TGTGCCACCAGTGAAGGGACAGGGGGGAAAAAAGAGACCCAGTACTTC CATSEGTGGKKETQYF 16 TRBV24-1 TRBD1 TRBJ2-5 -
TGTGCCAGCAGTGACTCGGACACAGATACGCAGTATTTT CASSDSDTDTQYF 13 TRBV6-4 - TRBJ2-3 -
TGTGCCAGTAGTATTCAGGTGGGGACAGGCGGTGAAAAACTGTTTTTT CASSIQVGTGGEKLFF 16 TRBV19 TRBD1 TRBJ1-4 -
TGCGCCAGCAGCCAAGATTTGGGTCGAGGCAATCAGCCCCAGCATTTT CASSQDLGRGNQPQHF 16 TRBV4-1 - TRBJ1-5 -
TGTGCCAGCAGTTTCGACAGAGACTATGGCTACACCTTC CASSFDRDYGYTF 13 TRBV28 - TRBJ1-2 -
TGTGCCAGCAGCCACCTATATAGCAATCAGCCCCAGCATTTT CASSHLYSNQPQHF 14 TRBV5-6 - TRBJ1-5 once